The entry below gives a single TCR beta chain sequence along with its context. This record belongs to a study of T cell responses to AZD1222 COVID-19 vaccine. Germline-derived CDR1 and CDR2 are GTSNPN and SVGIG (reference sequence). V gave up 6 bases and J gave up 4 bases, with 6 bases separating them. This CDR3 is 10 amino acids long. Sequenced by immunoSEQ multiplex PCR; TCRdb stores in-frame clones only, minus some. Altogether some 190,000 clones are present, approximately 92% being singletons, with the ten largest covering over 1%. The sequencing here drew on peripheral blood, taken on day 0 of AZD1222 vaccination. The chain recombines TRBV30 with TRBJ1-1; D not certain. The origin of this receptor is an adult in good health. The CDR3 sequence is CACGVTEAFF. The CDR3 nucleotides read TGTGCCTGCGGGGTCACTGAAGCTTTCTTT.